The T cell receptor (beta chain) under discussion was sequenced for a study of CD8 T cells in Susac syndrome. This clonotype was seen just once. This CDR3 has 13 residues. The germline V gene has CDR1 LGHNA and CDR2 YNFKEQ. Trimming cost V 4 bases and J 8 bases, with 11 bases left between them. RNA was extracted with the RNeasy kit, and a quantity of roughly 0.5 to 1 ug was reverse transcribed using random hexamers. The TCR beta CDR3 was amplified by immunoSEQ multiplex PCR across 54 Vbeta, 13 Jbeta. TCRdb used MiXCR to reprocess the immunoSEQ multiplex PCR reads, holding one entry per CDR3 protein. The repertoire holds about 76,000 distinct CDR3 sequences, roughly 90% seen once, with roughly 0.49% in the top ten. TCR beta was sequenced from blood CD8+ and CD4+ T cells. Patients with stable or active relapsing-remitting disease, all of them treatment-naive, made up the multiple sclerosis controls. Both CD4+ and CD8+ T cells were negatively isolated, and TEMRA cells underwent FACS enrichment.

The source material was CD8+ T cells from PBMCs. This TCR derives from a human donor with multiple sclerosis. This sequence joins TRBV4-2 and TRBJ1-4, with a tentative D call TRBD1 (6 bases). Here the CDR3 reads CASSLNRGEKLFF. The CDR3 nucleotides read TGTGCCAGCAGCCTCAATAGGGGGGAAAAACTGTTTTTT.